Listed here are 24 T cell receptor beta chains from one sample, sequenced in a study of T cell repertoires in cytomegalovirus infection (dated by TCRdb to the late 2010s). Sequenced using an Illumina HiSeq 1500. TCRdb reworked the public reads: Q25 trimming with fastp, MiXCR clone assembly, productive beta chains retained. Each entry is one CDR3 protein sequence, shown with its most common DNA and genes. In all, the sample holds about 830,000 distinct CDR3 sequences, and approximately 32% of those were seen once. The ten largest clones take up around an eighth of the sample. These TCRs' antigens remain unknown. In light of the paper, this sample's treatment or condition label describes: in vitro stimulation with specific CMV peptide epitopes to enrich CMV-specific T cells. The source was cultured CD8+ T cells from PBMCs, collected from culture after CMV antigen stimulation. All receptors derive from a human donor in good health (CMV status not recorded). Some clones in this sample may be carry-over from other donors' samples.

V usage is TRBV29-1 and J usage is TRBJ1-2; TRBD1 is a possible D gene (5 bases). Germline CDR1 reads SQVTM; CDR2 reads ANQGSEA. The CDR3 is made up of 11 amino acids. V gave up 6 bases and J gave up 8 bases, with 13 bases separating them. The CDR3 nucleotides are TGCAGCGTCAGGGACGCTAGGGGCTACACCTTC. It codes for CSVRDARGYTF.

This chain links TRBV19 with TRBJ2-2; 8 nucleotides agree with TRBD1. Germline V gene lookup returns CDR1 LNHDA and CDR2 SQIVND (reference sequence). Trimming took 5 bases from V and 1 from J; bases not matched to a gene: 6. There are 16 residues in the CDR3. This CDR3 is CASSRRGTGNTGELFF. The CDR3 coding sequence is TGTGCCAGTAGTCGTAGAGGGACAGGGAACACCGGGGAGCTGTTTTTT.

This clonotype was counted a few times. V and J are TRBV7-2 and TRBJ2-1, with TRBD1 identical over 7 bases. The CDR3 runs 15 residues. From germline, CDR1 is SGHTA and CDR2 FQGNSA. After removal of 5 bases from V and 2 bases from J, the junction contained 6 bases not matched to a gene. The CDR3 region has the DNA TGTGCCAGCAGCGTACAGGGGAGCCCCTACAATGAGCAGTTCTTC. Translation: CASSVQGSPYNEQFF.

This clonotype was observed a handful of times. The chain couples TRBV7-9 to TRBJ1-2; no reliable D call. The CDR3 extends over 12 amino acids. Germline V gene sequence: CDR1 SEHNR, CDR2 FQNEAQ (reference sequence). Trimming pared 6 bases from V and 8 bases from J, leaving 13 bases between. The CDR3 DNA sequence: TGTGCCAGCAGTTCCCTCGGAAACGGCTACACCTTC. Amino acid sequence: CASSSLGNGYTF.

The chain couples TRBV7-9 to TRBJ2-2, with D perhaps TRBD1 or TRBD2 (5 bases each). Between the trimmed V and J ends, which lost 4 bases and 7 bases, there was a span of 25 bases. CDR3 length equals 18 residues. Germline lookup yields CDR1 SEHNR and CDR2 FQNEAQ (reference sequence). CDR3 region: CASSYEAGTISRIGELFF. The CDR3 nucleotides read TGTGCCAGCAGCTATGAGGCAGGGACGATCTCCCGCATCGGGGAGCTGTTTTTT.

The chain carries TRBV6-1 and TRBJ2-1; D is perhaps TRBD1 (6 bases). The CDR3 length is 15 residues. Germline assignment: CDR1 MNHNS and CDR2 SASEGT. Trimming left V 5 bases short and J 6 bases short, with 17 bases between. This CDR3 reads CASSLTGWEFNEQFF. CDR3 DNA sequence: TGTGCCAGCAGTTTAACAGGGTGGGAGTTCAATGAGCAGTTCTTC.

This clonotype was recorded once. This chain joins TRBV25-1 and TRBJ1-2; possibly TRBD1 for D (6 bases). Germline V lookup: CDR1 MGHDK, CDR2 SYGVNS. V lost 3 bases, J lost 8 bases, and 16 bases lay in between. CDR3 length: 14 amino acids. Here the CDR3 DNA reads TGTGCCAGCAGTGATCGGACAGCCCCTCCGGGCTACACCTTC. Translated, it gives CASSDRTAPPGYTF.

The chain uses TRBV20-1 and TRBJ1-5; D gene ambiguous. This CDR3 spans 14 amino acids. Trimming removed 1 base at V and 0 bases at J, with 7 bases between. Germline CDR1 and CDR2: DFQATT and SNEGSKA (reference sequence). This CDR3 reads CSARVGYSNQPQHF. DNA for the CDR3: TGCAGTGCTAGAGTGGGTTATAGCAATCAGCCCCAGCATTTT.

The chain has TRBV2 and TRBJ2-7, with D tentatively TRBD1 (6 bases). CDR3 length: 14 amino acids. Looked up from germline, CDR1 is SNHLY and CDR2 is FYNNEI. Between the trimmed V and J ends, which lost 5 bases and 0 bases, there was a span of 11 bases. The CDR3: CASSNPGDSYEQYF. In nucleotides, the CDR3 is TGTGCCAGCAGTAATCCAGGGGACTCCTACGAGCAGTACTTC.

There are a few counts of this clonotype. This chain uses TRBV6-5 with TRBJ1-1; 9 positions agree with TRBD1. CDR1 and CDR2 from the germline V gene are MNHEY and SVGAGI. The CDR3 is made up of 16 amino acids. After removal of 7 bases from V and 3 bases from J, the junction contained 12 bases not matched to a gene. Here the CDR3 DNA reads TGTGCCAGCACTTCTTTTACCGGGACAGGGCACACTGAAGCTTTCTTT. It encodes CASTSFTGTGHTEAFF.

This chain connects TRBV28 to TRBJ1-5, with D maybe TRBD1 (6 bases). The CDR3 is 17 amino acids. V shed 9 bases and J shed 7 bases, with 28 bases lying between them. Germline-derived CDR1 and CDR2 are MDHEN and SYDVKM. The CDR3 spells CASLMGGRVFVGQPQHF. The CDR3 DNA follows: TGTGCCAGTTTAATGGGGGGCCGGGTTTTCGTCGGGCAGCCCCAGCATTTT. The full variable domain, completed using reference TRBV28 and TRBJ1-5, is DVKVTQSSRYLVKRTGEKVFLECVQDMDHENMFWYRQDPGLGLRLIYFSYDVKMKEKGDIPEGYSVSREKKERFSLILESASTNQTSMYLCASLMGGRVFVGQPQHFGDGTRLSIL.

J is TRBJ2-1 and V is TRBV4-1, with 9 bases fitting TRBD1. The CDR3 totals 15 residues. The trim removed 2 bases at V and 8 bases at J, leaving 7 bases unmatched. Looked up from germline, CDR1 is MGHRA and CDR2 is YSYEKL. CDR3 in amino acids: CASSQPGQGWDEQFF. CDR3 coding DNA: TGCGCCAGCAGCCAACCGGGACAGGGCTGGGATGAGCAGTTCTTC.

This clonotype was counted between two and nine times. The CDR3, as DNA: TGTGCCAGCAATCCGGGACATACCCCCTCTGGGGCCAACGTCCTGACTTTC. This encodes CASNPGHTPSGANVLTF. The chain recombines TRBV27 with TRBJ2-6, with a tentative D call TRBD1 (6 bases). The length of the CDR3 is 17 residues. The germline V gene encodes CDR1 MNHEY and CDR2 SMNVEV (reference sequence). V lost 7 bases and J 0 bases, leaving 16 bases between the germline ends.

The chain is built from TRBV7-6 and TRBJ1-2; D unclear. Looked up from germline, CDR1 is SGHVS and CDR2 is FNYEAQ. CDR3 length: 12 residues. V shed 4 bases and J shed 6 bases, with 9 bases lying between them. CDR3 loop: CASSSNSDGYTF. In DNA form, the CDR3 reads TGTGCCAGCAGCTCGAACAGTGATGGCTACACCTTC.

The chain recombines TRBV27 with TRBJ1-5; D is possibly TRBD1 (5 bases). CDR1 and CDR2 from the germline V gene are MNHEY and SMNVEV (reference sequence). The CDR3 is made up of 14 amino acids. Trimming cost V 5 bases and J 1 base, with 9 bases left between them. DNA for the CDR3: TGTGCCAGCAGTATTCGGGACAGCAATCAGCCCCAGCATTTT. Residues: CASSIRDSNQPQHF.

In this sample, this clonotype turned up many times. V gene TRBV5-4 combines with J gene TRBJ2-7, with D unresolved. The CDR3 loop spans 15 amino acids. V gave up 4 bases and J gave up 7 bases, with 21 bases separating them. Germline lookup yields CDR1 SGHNT and CDR2 YYREEE (reference sequence). CDR3 sequence (DNA): TGTGCCAGCAGCCATCTTGAAGACTCCCCTGGGGAGCAGTACGTC. Its protein is CASSHLEDSPGEQYV.

A single count supports this clonotype. The V and J genes are TRBV5-5 and TRBJ2-7; D is perhaps TRBD1 or TRBD2 (5 bases each). V dropped 0 bases and J dropped 0 bases, with 16 bases sitting between them. Germline CDR1 and CDR2: SGHKS and YYEKEE (reference sequence). There are 17 residues in the CDR3. The CDR3 DNA reads TGTGCCAGCAGCTTGGGGGACGCGGGCCCCTTCTCCTACGAGCAGTACTTC. This gives the protein CASSLGDAGPFSYEQYF.

A few counts support this clonotype. J is TRBJ2-5 and V is TRBV19; the D call may be TRBD1 or TRBD2 (5 bases each). The CDR3 consists of 13 residues. From germline, CDR1 is LNHDA and CDR2 SQIVND (reference sequence). Trimming shortened V by 4 bases and J by 4 bases, and 10 bases separated the two germline ends. CDR3 DNA sequence: TGTGCCAGTAGTAATTTGAGGGGAGAGACCCAGTACTTC. Translation gives CASSNLRGETQYF.

The gene calls are TRBV19 and TRBJ1-2, with unresolved D. Germline V CDR1 and CDR2: LNHDA, SQIVND (reference sequence). V was clipped by 5 bases and J by 3 bases, with 13 bases between them. The CDR3 spans 14 residues. The CDR3 coding sequence is TGTGCCAGTAGTTGGACCTCATGGGACTATGGCTACACCTTC. It is translated as CASSWTSWDYGYTF.

This clonotype was seen repeatedly, ten times or more. The V gene is TRBV7-2, the J gene TRBJ1-1; a possible D gene is TRBD1 (5 bases). Trimming cost V 7 bases and J 4 bases, with 13 bases left between them. Germline-derived CDR1 and CDR2 are SGHTA and FQGNSA. This CDR3 contains 13 residues. The chain's CDR3 is CASKGQGSTEAFF. The CDR3 DNA is TGTGCCAGCAAGGGTCAGGGAAGCACTGAAGCTTTCTTT.

The rearrangement links TRBV7-6 to TRBJ2-3, with TRBD1 matching 9 bases. The CDR3 runs to 16 residues. V dropped 5 bases and J dropped 3; count of bases not matched to a gene: 9. The germline V gene encodes CDR1 SGHVS and CDR2 FNYEAQ. CDR3 sequence: CASSPRDRDGTDTQYF. CDR3 coding DNA: TGTGCCAGCAGCCCTAGGGACAGGGATGGGACAGATACGCAGTATTTT.

Only a few counts were recorded for this clonotype. The chain combines TRBV28 with TRBJ1-1; D is uncertain. This CDR3 region has 14 residues. With 6 bases removed from V and 3 bases from J, the gap between germline ends came to 14 bases. Germline V gene lookup returns CDR1 MDHEN and CDR2 SYDVKM. The CDR3 region has the DNA TGTGCCAGCAGCCCGGTGGATGAGTACACTGAAGCTTTCTTT. It translates to CASSPVDEYTEAFF.

The chain uses TRBV9 and TRBJ1-2, with D unresolved. The CDR3 is made up of 14 amino acids. V lost 3 bases, J lost 6 bases, and 15 bases lay in between. The germline V gene has CDR1 SGDLS and CDR2 YYNGEE. CDR3 in amino acids: CASSAARGFDGYTF. CDR3 DNA sequence: TGTGCCAGCAGCGCCGCCCGGGGTTTCGATGGCTACACCTTC.

This chain uses TRBV12-3 or TRBV12-4 with TRBJ2-7; D is ambiguous. CDR3 length equals 15 residues. V lost 4 bases, J lost 2 bases, and 15 bases lay in between. CDR3 protein: CASSSLFRSPYEQYF. DNA for the CDR3: TGTGCCAGCAGTTCGCTTTTCCGGTCCCCCTACGAGCAGTACTTC.